A single sample gave rise to the 24 T cell receptor beta chains below, sequenced in a study of T-cell memory formation after mild COVID-19. Each CDR3 protein is one row after TCRdb ran MiXCR on the 5' RACE reads. The table lists about 410,000 distinct CDR3 sequences, approximately 18% of them singletons. The sequenced sample consisted of PBMCs or a T cell subset sorted from them (not recorded which). The receptors shown here come from a man younger than 35 who had mild COVID-19 (a few samples of this study predate the infection). Cell type and time point are not known.

The genes are TRBV7-2 and TRBJ2-7, with TRBD2 matching over 9 bases. The CDR3 loop spans 15 amino acids. Germline V gives CDR1 SGHTA, CDR2 FQGNSA. Losses at the gene ends were 8 bases for V and 2 bases for J; bases not matched to a gene: 10. The chain's CDR3 is CASCPRAGGAYEQYF. Written as DNA, the CDR3 is TGTGCCAGCTGCCCCCGAGCGGGGGGAGCCTACGAGCAGTACTTC.

This clonotype has a handful of counts. The genes are TRBV5-1 and TRBJ2-1; D not certain. Germline V gives CDR1 SGHRS, CDR2 YFSETQ. The CDR3 spans 14 residues. Trimming stripped 0 bases from V and 6 bases from J, with 10 bases between. CDR3 sequence reads: CASSLENQSNEQFF. As DNA, the CDR3 is TGCGCCAGCAGCTTGGAAAACCAGTCCAATGAGCAGTTCTTC. Filled out from reference TRBV5-1 and TRBJ2-1, the complete variable domain reads KAGVTQTPRYLIKTRGQQVTLSCSPISGHRSVSWYQQTPGQGLQFLFEYFSETQRNKGNFPGRFSGRQFSNSRSEMNVSTLELGDSALYLCASSLENQSNEQFFGPGTRLTVL.

This clonotype was found a few times. The chain carries TRBV5-6 and TRBJ2-4; 14 bases fit TRBD2. The CDR3 contains 14 residues. The germline V gene encodes CDR1 SGHDT and CDR2 YYEEEE. After removal of 4 bases from V and 12 bases from J, the junction contained 6 bases not matched to a gene. Here the CDR3 DNA reads TGTGCCAGCAGCCCGGGACTAGCGGGGGCCCATCAGTACTTC. It translates to CASSPGLAGAHQYF.

The chain uses TRBV19 and TRBJ2-6; D ambiguous. The V end lost 7 bases, the J end lost 1 base, and 11 bases lay between the germline ends. This CDR3 region has 15 residues. Germline V gene sequence: CDR1 LNHDA, CDR2 SQIVND (reference sequence). CDR3 nucleotides: TGTGCCAGTAACTTTGACTCGTCTGGGGCCAACGTCCTGACTTTC. It is translated as CASNFDSSGANVLTF. Full variable domain (rest looked up from reference TRBV19 and TRBJ2-6): DGGITQSPKYLFRKEGQNVTLSCEQNLNHDAMYWYRQDPGQGLRLIYYSQIVNDFQKGDIAEGYSVSREKKESFPLTVTSAQKNPTAFYLCASNFDSSGANVLTFGAGSRLTVL.

The chain couples TRBV5-1 to TRBJ1-1, with 9 bases matching TRBD1. The CDR3 is 15 amino acids. The ends lost 4 bases at V and 4 bases at J; junction bases unmatched: 8. The germline V gene has CDR1 SGHRS and CDR2 YFSETQ. CDR3 protein: CASSVTGGVGTEAFF. The CDR3 DNA is TGCGCCAGCAGCGTAACAGGGGGCGTCGGCACTGAAGCTTTCTTT.

This clonotype was counted many times. The chain has TRBV7-8 and TRBJ2-7; D is unresolved. Germline V gene lookup returns CDR1 SGHVS and CDR2 FQNEAQ. Trimming pared 2 bases from V and 0 bases from J, leaving 5 bases between. This CDR3 spans 13 amino acids. CDR3 protein: CASSLQSSYEQYF. The CDR3 DNA is TGTGCCAGCAGCTTACAGAGCTCCTACGAGCAGTACTTC.

At least ten counts were recorded for this clonotype. The chain recombines TRBV7-8 with TRBJ2-4; D remains ambiguous. CDR3 length: 14 amino acids. V was shortened by 1 base and J by 0 bases, with 4 bases between the two germline ends. From germline, CDR1 is SGHVS and CDR2 FQNEAQ. CDR3: CASSLGTAKNIQYF. In DNA form, the CDR3 reads TGTGCCAGCAGCTTAGGGACAGCCAAAAACATTCAGTACTTC.

This clonotype was seen at least ten times. The chain combines TRBV7-2 with TRBJ2-1; 8 bases match TRBD2. Trimming took 5 bases from V and 5 from J; bases not matched to a gene: 11. CDR1 is SGHTA and CDR2 is FQGNSA in the germline V gene. The CDR3 runs 16 residues. CDR3 amino acids: CASSRALVAGNNEQFF. As DNA, the CDR3 is TGTGCCAGCAGCCGAGCGTTGGTAGCGGGGAACAATGAGCAGTTCTTC.

The rearrangement joins TRBV7-3 to TRBJ2-2; the D gene could be TRBD1 or TRBD2 (6 bases each). Trimming stripped 5 bases from V and 9 bases from J, with 10 bases between. Germline values: CDR1 SGHTA, CDR2 FQGTGA. This CDR3 is 12 amino acids long. CDR3 DNA sequence: TGTGCCAGCAGCCTAGGGGGGAGGGAGCTGTTTTTT. It yields the protein CASSLGGRELFF.

This clonotype was seen more than once but under ten times. The V call is TRBV18, the J call TRBJ1-2; D is possibly TRBD1 (6 bases). The germline V gene has CDR1 KGHSH and CDR2 LQKENI. This CDR3 is built from 13 residues. The V end was cut by 4 bases, the J end by 4 bases, with 10 bases between. The CDR3 sequence: CASSLLDSYGYTF. The CDR3 coding sequence is TGTGCCAGCTCACTCTTGGACAGCTATGGCTACACCTTC. Full variable domain (outside the CDR3, taken from reference TRBV18 and TRBJ1-2): NAGVMQNPRHLVRRRGQEARLRCSPMKGHSHVYWYRQLPEEGLKFMVYLQKENIIDESGMPKERFSAEFPKEGPSILRIQQVVRGDSAAYFCASSLLDSYGYTFGSGTRLTVV.

In the case of this clonotype: Germline is not matched at one junction end, which may reflect a read error. The rearrangement links TRBV25-1 to TRBJ2-3, with 8 bases fitting TRBD1. The V gene's germline CDR1 is MGHDK and CDR2 SYGVNS. CDR3 size: 18 residues. For the CDR3, the DNA is TGTGCCATCAGTCTCGAGGGGGAGACAGGGGTCAGGGGAGATACGCAGTATTTT. Amino acids: CAISLEGETGVRGDTQYF.

In this sample, this clonotype turned up many times. The J gene is TRBJ2-7, the V gene TRBV7-2; D is unresolved. The CDR3 loop spans 15 amino acids. Looked up from germline, CDR1 is SGHTA and CDR2 is FQGNSA. V was clipped by 1 base and J by 0 bases, with 10 bases between them. CDR3 nucleotide sequence: TGTGCCAGCAGCTTAGTTGCGGTGGACTCCTACGAGCAGTACTTC. This codes for CASSLVAVDSYEQYF. Filled out from reference TRBV7-2 and TRBJ2-7, the complete variable domain reads GAGVSQSPSNKVTEKGKDVELRCDPISGHTALYWYRQSLGQGLEFLIYFQGNSAPDKSGLPSDRFSAERTGGSVSTLTIQRTQQEDSAVYLCASSLVAVDSYEQYFGPGTRLTVT.

This sequence joins TRBV6-5 and TRBJ1-2; 7 bases align to TRBD1. The trim removed 6 bases at V and 2 bases at J, leaving 12 bases unmatched. Germline V gene lookup returns CDR1 MNHEY and CDR2 SVGAGI. The CDR3 consists of 16 residues. CDR3: CASRPLRTGSNYGYTF. The CDR3 nucleotides read TGTGCCAGCAGACCCCTAAGGACAGGTTCGAACTATGGCTACACCTTC.

This clonotype was counted ten times or more. This sequence joins TRBV7-2 and TRBJ1-5, with D uncertain. Germline CDR1 is SGHTA and CDR2 is FQGNSA. The CDR3 runs 15 residues. The germline V and J ends were trimmed by 1 base and 2 bases, with 9 bases remaining between them. Here the CDR3 DNA reads TGTGCCAGCAGCTTAGTATCGGGAGGCAATCAGCCCCAGCATTTT. Amino acid sequence: CASSLVSGGNQPQHF.

This clonotype was seen only a few times. Written as DNA, the CDR3 is TGTGCCAGCAGTTTTGTTACGGGAGGAACAGATACGCAGTATTTT. It specifies CASSFVTGGTDTQYF. The chain combines TRBV27 with TRBJ2-3; 7 positions match TRBD2. CDR1 is MNHEY and CDR2 is SMNVEV in the germline V gene (reference sequence). The CDR3 totals 15 residues. V shed 3 bases and J 3 bases; nucleotides not matched to a gene: 6.

V gene TRBV28 combines with J gene TRBJ2-3, with no clear D. V was pared by 5 bases and J by 1 base, with 13 bases between. Germline V gives CDR1 MDHEN, CDR2 SYDVKM. The CDR3 runs 15 residues. In DNA, the CDR3 is TGTGCCAGCAGTCTAAACACCTTCGGCACAGATACGCAGTATTTT. This sequence encodes CASSLNTFGTDTQYF.

This clonotype was found a few times. The J gene is TRBJ1-5, the V gene TRBV28, with TRBD1 identical over 7 bases. The CDR3 length is 16 residues. With 7 bases clipped from V and 6 bases from J, the junction kept 15 bases outside the gene matches. The germline V gene has CDR1 MDHEN and CDR2 SYDVKM. CDR3 sequence: CASNSLGAGGIQPQHF. In DNA form, the CDR3 reads TGTGCCAGCAATTCACTTGGGGCAGGGGGGATTCAGCCCCAGCATTTT.

The chain joins TRBV10-1 to TRBJ2-1; D may correspond to TRBD1 or TRBD2 (5 bases each). The CDR3 runs 15 residues. Trimming pared 3 bases from V and 0 bases from J, leaving 9 bases between. Germline CDR1 is WNHNN and CDR2 is SYGVQD (reference sequence). As DNA, the CDR3 is TGCGCCAGCAGTGATGGGGGAAGCTCCTACAATGAGCAGTTCTTC. It yields the protein CASSDGGSSYNEQFF.

About this clonotype: The junction departs from germline at one end; a sequencing error may be responsible. The chain has TRBV7-2 and TRBJ1-1, with a weak D call TRBD1 (6 bases). Germline V gene lookup returns CDR1 SGHTA and CDR2 FQGNSA. The CDR3 extends over 13 amino acids. CDR3 protein: CASSPQGRAEDFF. DNA for the CDR3: TGTGCCAGCAGCCCCCAGGGGCGCGCTGAAGATTTCTTT.

Ten or more counts support this clonotype. V and J are TRBV5-1 and TRBJ2-3; 9 nucleotides line up with TRBD2. J gave up 5 bases and V 4 bases, and 5 bases lay outside the gene matches. The germline gives CDR1 SGHRS, CDR2 YFSETQ. The CDR3 spans 14 residues. DNA for the CDR3: TGCGCCAGCAGCCGCAGCGGGGGGCAAGATACGCAGTATTTT. Its translation: CASSRSGGQDTQYF.

V and J are TRBV15 and TRBJ1-4; 7 bases map to TRBD1. V lost 6 bases to trimming and J lost 7 bases; unmatched junction nucleotides: 5. This CDR3 has 13 amino acids. Germline V gene sequence: CDR1 LNHNV, CDR2 YYDKDF (reference sequence). The CDR3 protein is CATSDRVLEKLFF. In nucleotides, the CDR3 is TGTGCCACCAGTGACAGGGTGCTTGAAAAACTGTTTTTT. Together with reference TRBV15 and TRBJ1-4, the CDR3 gives the full variable domain: DAMVIQNPRYQVTQFGKPVTLSCSQTLNHNVMYWYQQKSSQAPKLLFHYYDKDFNNEADTPDNFQSRRPNTSFCFLDIRSPGLGDTAMYLCATSDRVLEKLFFGSGTQLSVL.

This clonotype was counted a few times. This sequence joins TRBV4-1 and TRBJ1-5; weak D call: TRBD1 (6 bases). Germline V gene sequence: CDR1 MGHRA, CDR2 YSYEKL. Trimming shortened V by 3 bases and J by 4 bases, and 10 bases separated the two germline ends. The CDR3 sequence is 14 residues long. CDR3 nucleotides: TGCGCCAGCAGCCAGACAGACAGGAATCAGCCCCAGCATTTT. Its translation is CASSQTDRNQPQHF.

This clonotype was observed a handful of times. The rearrangement links TRBV7-2 to TRBJ2-3; TRBD2 is a possible D gene (5 bases). The germline CDR1 and CDR2 sequences are SGHTA and FQGNSA. This CDR3 is built from 16 residues. V was pared by 2 bases and J by 4 bases, with 16 bases between. The CDR3 DNA is TGTGCCAGCAGCTTAAATCTCGGGCTAGCAGCAGATACGCAGTATTTT. Translating gives CASSLNLGLAADTQYF.

This clonotype has just a few counts. The chain's CDR3 is CASSPSFGRGTQYF. In DNA, the CDR3 is TGTGCCAGCAGCCCCAGCTTCGGCCGAGGTACGCAGTATTTT. This chain links TRBV7-2 with TRBJ2-3, with no clear D. The CDR3 extends over 14 amino acids. The V gene lost 5 bases and the J gene lost 8 bases, with 17 bases spanning the gap. In germline, CDR1 is SGHTA, CDR2 FQGNSA.